Below, one T cell receptor (beta chain) is given with its context. Donors in the study were healthy people who gave bone marrow. At the time of sampling, donors were nominally healthy, though unrecorded immune exposures were likely. It was with 60 Vbeta and 13 Jbeta primers that the PCR ran. Libraries were prepared by immunoSEQ multiplex PCR; TCRdb keeps only in-frame clonotypes and omits some of them. The table shows under 200,000 clones, with roughly 82% occurring only once. CDR1 and CDR2 (germline): SEHNR, FQNEAQ (reference sequence). The CDR3 sequence is 12 residues long. The ends were cut back, 5 bases at V and 3 bases at J, with 5 bases in the middle. The data stem from a study of cytomegalovirus exposure and HLA in healthy donors.

The rearrangement links TRBV7-9 to TRBJ1-5, with no clear D. The source is a man aged 50-59 years in good health and CMV-seropositive. The sequenced material came from PBMCs. The chain's CDR3 is CASSRDNQPQHF. In DNA, the CDR3 is TGTGCCAGCAGCCGGGACAATCAGCCCCAGCATTTT.